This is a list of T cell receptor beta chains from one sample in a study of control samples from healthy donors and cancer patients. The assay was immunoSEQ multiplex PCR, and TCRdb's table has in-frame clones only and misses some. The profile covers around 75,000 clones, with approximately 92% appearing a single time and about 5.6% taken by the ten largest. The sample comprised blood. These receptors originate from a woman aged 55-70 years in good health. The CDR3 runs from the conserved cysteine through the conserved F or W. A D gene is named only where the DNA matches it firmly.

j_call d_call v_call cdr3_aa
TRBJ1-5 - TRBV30 CAWTISLNQPQHF
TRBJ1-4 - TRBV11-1 CASGARDEKLFF
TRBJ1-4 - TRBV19 CASCEGGLEGKLFF
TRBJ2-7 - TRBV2 CASRVQGYYEQYF
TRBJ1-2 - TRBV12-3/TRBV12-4 CASSIGGNYGYTF
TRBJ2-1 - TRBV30 CASDPQGAGNEQFF
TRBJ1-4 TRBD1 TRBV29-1 CSVSETGSEKLFF
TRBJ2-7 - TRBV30 CAWSPPGRVYVQYF
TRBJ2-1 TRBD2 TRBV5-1 CASSSPSGREFYNEQFF
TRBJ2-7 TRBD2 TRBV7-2 CASILAGGGRSEQYF
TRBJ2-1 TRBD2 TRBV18 CASSLTSGRAYEQFF
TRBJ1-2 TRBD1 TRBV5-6 CASTFFTGGLNNYGYTF
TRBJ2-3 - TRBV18 CASSPRDGGRDTDTQYF
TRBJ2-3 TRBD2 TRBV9 CASSAILAELGGTQYF
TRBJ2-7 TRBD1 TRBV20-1 CRGDRVNEQYF
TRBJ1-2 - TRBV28 CASSRRYYGYTF
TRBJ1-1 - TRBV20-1 CSASTQNTEAFF
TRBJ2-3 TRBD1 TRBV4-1 CASSTTSRGIADTQYF
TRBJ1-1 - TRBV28 CASYNGRGAFF
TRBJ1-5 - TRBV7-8 CASSLSGLKDQPQHF
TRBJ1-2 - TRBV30 CAWSVREMDGYTF
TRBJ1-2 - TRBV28 CASSSGRNYGYTF
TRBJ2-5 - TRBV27 CASRPGLLQETQYF
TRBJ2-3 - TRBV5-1 CASSLGQAAFTDTQYF
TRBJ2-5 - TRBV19 CASSIGNKETQYF
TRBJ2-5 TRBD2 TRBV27 CASSPRTSGQETQYF
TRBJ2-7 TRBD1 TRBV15 CATSRDYTGGGEQYF
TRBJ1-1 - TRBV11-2 CASRRRGTVSVTEAFF
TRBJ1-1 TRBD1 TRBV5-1 CASSNRGEPTEAFF
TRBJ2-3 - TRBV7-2 CASSSRLVADTQYF
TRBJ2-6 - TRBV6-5 CASSYRESGANVLTF
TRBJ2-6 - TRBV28 CASSKFRGSGANVLTF